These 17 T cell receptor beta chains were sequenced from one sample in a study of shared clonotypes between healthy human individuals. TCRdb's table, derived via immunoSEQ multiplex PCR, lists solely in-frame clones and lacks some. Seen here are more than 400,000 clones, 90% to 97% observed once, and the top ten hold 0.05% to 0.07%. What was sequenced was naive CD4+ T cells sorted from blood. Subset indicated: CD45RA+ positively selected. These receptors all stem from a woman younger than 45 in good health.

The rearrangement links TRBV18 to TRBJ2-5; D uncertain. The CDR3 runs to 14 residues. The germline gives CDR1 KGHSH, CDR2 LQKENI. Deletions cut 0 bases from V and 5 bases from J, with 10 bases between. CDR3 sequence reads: CASSPPGSAETQYF. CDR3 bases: TGTGCCAGCTCACCACCGGGATCTGCCGAGACCCAGTACTTC.

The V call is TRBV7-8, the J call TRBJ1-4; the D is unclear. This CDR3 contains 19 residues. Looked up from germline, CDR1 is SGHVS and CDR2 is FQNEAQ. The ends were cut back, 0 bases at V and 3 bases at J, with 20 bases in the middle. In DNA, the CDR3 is TGTGCCAGCAGCTTAGCTCGTCATCTCAGGTCCGGGGCTAATGAAAAACTGTTTTTT. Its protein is CASSLARHLRSGANEKLFF.

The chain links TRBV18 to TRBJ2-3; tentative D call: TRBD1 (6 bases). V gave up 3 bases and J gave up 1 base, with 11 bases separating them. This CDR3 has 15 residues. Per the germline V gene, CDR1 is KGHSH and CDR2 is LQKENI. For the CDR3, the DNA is TGTGCCAGCTCACCGTTCGCAGGGGGCACAGATACGCAGTATTTT. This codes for CASSPFAGGTDTQYF.

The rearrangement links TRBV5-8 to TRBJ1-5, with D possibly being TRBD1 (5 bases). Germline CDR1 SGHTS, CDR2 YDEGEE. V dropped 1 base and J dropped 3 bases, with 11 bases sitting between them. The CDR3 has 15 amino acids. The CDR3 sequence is CASSLSGRFNQPQHF. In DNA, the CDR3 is TGTGCCAGCAGCTTGTCAGGGCGCTTCAATCAGCCCCAGCATTTT.

Written as DNA, the CDR3 is TGCGCCAGCACCCAAATAGCGGGAGGCACCTACACAGATACGCAGTATTTT. It specifies CASTQIAGGTYTDTQYF. This chain uses TRBV5-1 with TRBJ2-3, with 10 bases identical to TRBD2. There are 17 residues in the CDR3. With V trimmed by 6 bases and J by 2 bases, 12 bases remained unmatched. Per the germline V gene, CDR1 is SGHRS and CDR2 is YFSETQ. The full variable domain, rest sourced from reference TRBV5-1 and TRBJ2-3, is KAGVTQTPRYLIKTRGQQVTLSCSPISGHRSVSWYQQTPGQGLQFLFEYFSETQRNKGNFPGRFSGRQFSNSRSEMNVSTLELGDSALYLCASTQIAGGTYTDTQYFGPGTRLTVL.

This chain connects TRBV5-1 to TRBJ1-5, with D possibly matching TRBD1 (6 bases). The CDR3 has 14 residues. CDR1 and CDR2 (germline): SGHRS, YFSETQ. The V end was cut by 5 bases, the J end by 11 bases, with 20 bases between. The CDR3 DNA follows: TGCGCCAGCAGTCTCGGACAGCCAGAATCAGCCCAGCATTTT. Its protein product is CASSLGQPESAQHF.

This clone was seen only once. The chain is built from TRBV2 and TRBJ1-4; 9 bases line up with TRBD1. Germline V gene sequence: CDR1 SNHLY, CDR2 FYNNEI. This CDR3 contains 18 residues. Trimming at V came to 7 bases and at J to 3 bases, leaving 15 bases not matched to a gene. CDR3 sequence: CASNIGTGPYGANEKLFF. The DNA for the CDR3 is TGTGCCAGCAATATCGGGACAGGGCCCTACGGGGCTAATGAAAAACTGTTTTTT. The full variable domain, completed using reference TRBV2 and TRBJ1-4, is EPEVTQTPSHQVTQMGQEVILRCVPISNHLYFYWYRQILGQKVEFLVSFYNNEISEKSEIFDDQFSVERPDGSNFTLKIRSTKLEDSAMYFCASNIGTGPYGANEKLFFGSGTQLSVL.

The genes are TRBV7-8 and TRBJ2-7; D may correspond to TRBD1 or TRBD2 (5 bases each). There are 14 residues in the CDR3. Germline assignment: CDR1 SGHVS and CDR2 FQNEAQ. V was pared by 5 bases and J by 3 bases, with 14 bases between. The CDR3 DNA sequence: TGTGCCAGCAGCCCCCGGGACCGGAACTACGAGCAGTACTTC. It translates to CASSPRDRNYEQYF.

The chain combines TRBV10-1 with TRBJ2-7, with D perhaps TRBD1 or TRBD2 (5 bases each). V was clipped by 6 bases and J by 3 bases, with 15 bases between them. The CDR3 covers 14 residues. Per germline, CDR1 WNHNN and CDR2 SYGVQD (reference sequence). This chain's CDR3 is CASSQGRPIYEQYF. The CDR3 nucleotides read TGCGCCAGCAGCCAGGGACGGCCGATCTACGAGCAGTACTTC.

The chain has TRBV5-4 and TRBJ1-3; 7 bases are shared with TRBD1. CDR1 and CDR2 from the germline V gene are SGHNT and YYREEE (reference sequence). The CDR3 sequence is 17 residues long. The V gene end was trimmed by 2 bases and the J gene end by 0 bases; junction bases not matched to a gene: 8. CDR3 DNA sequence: TGTGCCAGCAGCTTAGAGTCAGGGGGTCTCTCTGGAAACACCATATATTTT. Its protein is CASSLESGGLSGNTIYF. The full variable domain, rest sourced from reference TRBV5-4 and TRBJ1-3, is ETGVTQSPTHLIKTRGQQVTLRCSSQSGHNTVSWYQQALGQGPQFIFQYYREEENGRGNFPPRFSGLQFPNYSSELNVNALELDDSALYLCASSLESGGLSGNTIYFGEGSWLTVV.

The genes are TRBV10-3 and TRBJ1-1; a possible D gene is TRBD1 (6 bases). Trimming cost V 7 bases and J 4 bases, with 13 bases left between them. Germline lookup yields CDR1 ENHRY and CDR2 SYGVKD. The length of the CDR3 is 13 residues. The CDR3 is CAITSGDGTEAFF. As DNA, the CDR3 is TGTGCCATCACCTCAGGGGATGGCACTGAAGCTTTCTTT.

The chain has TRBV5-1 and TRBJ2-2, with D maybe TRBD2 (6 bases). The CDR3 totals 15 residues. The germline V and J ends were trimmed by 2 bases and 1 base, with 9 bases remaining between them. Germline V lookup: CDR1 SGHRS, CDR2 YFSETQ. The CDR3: CASSFREKNTGELFF. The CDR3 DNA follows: TGCGCCAGCAGCTTTCGGGAGAAGAACACCGGGGAGCTGTTTTTT.

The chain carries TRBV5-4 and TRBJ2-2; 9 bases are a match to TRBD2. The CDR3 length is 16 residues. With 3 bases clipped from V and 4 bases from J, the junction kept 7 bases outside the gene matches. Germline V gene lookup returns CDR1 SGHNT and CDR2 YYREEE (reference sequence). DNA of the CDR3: TGTGCCAGCAGCTGGGCCGGCGGGAGGGGCACCGGGGAGCTGTTTTTT. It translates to CASSWAGGRGTGELFF.

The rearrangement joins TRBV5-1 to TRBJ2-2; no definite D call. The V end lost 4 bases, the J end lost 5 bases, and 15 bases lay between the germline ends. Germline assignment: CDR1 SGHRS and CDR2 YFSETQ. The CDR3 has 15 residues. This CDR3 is CASSHSGYDTGELFF. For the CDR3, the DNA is TGCGCCAGCAGCCATAGTGGGTACGATACCGGGGAGCTGTTTTTT.

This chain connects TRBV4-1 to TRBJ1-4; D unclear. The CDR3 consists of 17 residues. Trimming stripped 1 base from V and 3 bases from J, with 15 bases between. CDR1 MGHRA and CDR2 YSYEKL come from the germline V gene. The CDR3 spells CASSQVRVWLANEKLFF. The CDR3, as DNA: TGCGCCAGCAGCCAAGTGAGGGTCTGGTTGGCTAATGAAAAACTGTTTTTT.

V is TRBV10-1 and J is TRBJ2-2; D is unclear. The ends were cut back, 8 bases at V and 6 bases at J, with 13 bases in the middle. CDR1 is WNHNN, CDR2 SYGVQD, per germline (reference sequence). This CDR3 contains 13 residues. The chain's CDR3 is CASGTKWAGELFF. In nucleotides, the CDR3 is TGCGCCAGCGGTACTAAGTGGGCCGGGGAGCTGTTTTTT.

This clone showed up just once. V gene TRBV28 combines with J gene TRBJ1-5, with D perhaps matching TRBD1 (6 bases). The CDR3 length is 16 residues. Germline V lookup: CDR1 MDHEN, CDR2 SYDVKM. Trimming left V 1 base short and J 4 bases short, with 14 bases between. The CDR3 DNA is TGTGCCAGCAGTTTATTTAATCGCAGGGGTAATCAGCCCCAGCATTTT. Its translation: CASSLFNRRGNQPQHF.